The source of this T cell receptor beta chain is a study of blood T cell repertoires in COVID-19. Overall study: From the United States, Italy and Spain came samples of acute and convalescent COVID-19. T cells, B-cell-depleted T cells, or PBMCs supplied cDNA or gDNA.

The V gene lost 0 bases and the J gene lost 1 base, with 9 bases spanning the gap. Germline V CDR1 and CDR2: SNHLY, FYNNEI. The CDR3 has 15 residues. A few counts support this clone. How the authors handled the data: Amplification with reference gene primers provided the estimates of nucleated cell counts. Assay used: immunoSEQ multiplex PCR; TCRdb lists only in-frame clones, some missing. That table furnishes V, J and clone size, whereas the DNA furnished D and trimming. The sample includes under 150,000 clones, more than 75% of them seen just once. V gene TRBV2 combines with J gene TRBJ1-2; D call uncertain. This TCR was sampled from a man aged 50-60 years with active COVID-19. The sequenced sample consisted of peripheral blood. The CDR3, as DNA: TGTGCCAGCAGTGAAGCGCTTACGGGTAACTATGGCTACACCTTC. Its translation: CASSEALTGNYGYTF. The variable domain in full, with the rest retrieved from reference TRBV2 and TRBJ1-2, is EPEVTQTPSHQVTQMGQEVILRCVPISNHLYFYWYRQILGQKVEFLVSFYNNEISEKSEIFDDQFSVERPDGSNFTLKIRSTKLEDSAMYFCASSEALTGNYGYTFGSGTRLTVV.